This T cell receptor beta chain was captured in a study of regulatory T cells in long-lasting Graves disease. As to time point: newly diagnosed GD, antithyroid drugs for less than 3 months. PBMC RNA was the source of the TCR library. This clonotype was detected a few times. A clone one base away is much larger, so this may be a read error. Arm-PCR of CDR3 regions with iRepertoire HTBI primers generated TCR beta libraries. MiXCR, run by TCRdb on the multiplex PCR reads, gives a single entry per CDR3 protein. Of approximately 300,000 distinct CDR3 sequences listed, more than 15% are singletons. From germline, CDR1 is SGHAT and CDR2 FQNNGV. The CDR3 consists of 11 residues.

This sequence was found in a female donor with Graves disease. V gene TRBV11-2 combines with J gene TRBJ2-5; no clear D gene. The J call may be in error: the DNA end matches TRBJ2-7 better. This specimen consisted of peripheral blood mononuclear cells (PBMCs), obtained at new diagnosis, from a patient treated with antithyroid drugs. CDR3 loop: CACSTVYEQYF. Here the CDR3 DNA reads TGTGCCTGCAGCACTGTCTACGAGCAGTACTTC.